What follows are 30 T cell receptor beta chains derived from one specimen sequenced in a study of beta chain features in type 1 diabetes. Whole-study results and caveats: For Type 1 diabetes patients, all four CD4+ subsets carried TCRB CDR3s that were moderately but significantly shorter.

cDNA synthesis used the whole RNA isolate, giving expressed TCRB sequences. Profiled with immunoSEQ multiplex PCR; TCRdb holds only in-frame clones, not every one. The sample has fewer than 400,000 clones; approximately 9.7% are singletons. These receptors are not linked to any known antigen. The material sequenced was central memory CD4+ T cells from blood. All receptors derive from a man aged 25 to 45 with type 1 diabetes.

The chain is built from TRBV30 and TRBJ1-1; 7 positions match TRBD1. Germline trimming cut 3 bases from V and 3 bases from J; bases unmatched to any gene: 4. Germline CDR1 GTSNPN, CDR2 SVGIG (reference sequence). CDR3 size: 13 residues. Here the CDR3 DNA reads TGTGCCTGGAGAGTGACAGGGCACACTGAAGCTTTCTTT. Its translation is CAWRVTGHTEAFF. The entire variable domain, with the rest obtained from reference TRBV30 and TRBJ1-1, is as follows: SQTIHQWPATLVQPVGSPLSLECTVEGTSNPNLYWYRQAAGRGLQLLFYSVGIGQISSEVPQNLSASRPQDRQFILSSKKLLLSDSGFYLCAWRVTGHTEAFFGQGTRLTVV.

The V gene is TRBV18, the J gene TRBJ2-7; the match to TRBD2 covers 8 bases. After removal of 5 bases from V and 2 bases from J, the junction contained 8 bases not matched to a gene. Germline V gene data show CDR1 as KGHSH and CDR2 as LQKENI. The CDR3 runs to 15 residues. In nucleotides, the CDR3 is TGTGCCAGCTCATCCTTTGCGGGGGGAACCTACGAGCAGTACTTC. It is translated as CASSSFAGGTYEQYF.

V gene TRBV29-1 combines with J gene TRBJ2-5; 12 positions match TRBD2. Germline CDR1 SQVTM, CDR2 ANQGSEA. Germline trimming cut 2 bases from V and 5 bases from J; bases unmatched to any gene: 12. The CDR3 is made up of 17 amino acids. CDR3 sequence: CSVEPFALAGGPETQYF. DNA of the CDR3: TGCAGCGTTGAACCCTTCGCCCTAGCGGGGGGGCCGGAGACCCAGTACTTC.

The V and J genes are TRBV2 and TRBJ2-3; D possibly uses TRBD1 or TRBD2 (5 bases each). V was cut by 2 bases and J by 0 bases, with 9 bases left in between. The CDR3 is 15 residues long. CDR1 SNHLY and CDR2 FYNNEI come from the germline V gene. The CDR3 here is CASSEMGESTDTQYF. CDR3 DNA: TGTGCCAGCAGTGAAATGGGGGAGAGCACAGATACGCAGTATTTT. Supplemented by reference TRBV2 and TRBJ2-3, the full variable domain reads EPEVTQTPSHQVTQMGQEVILRCVPISNHLYFYWYRQILGQKVEFLVSFYNNEISEKSEIFDDQFSVERPDGSNFTLKIRSTKLEDSAMYFCASSEMGESTDTQYFGPGTRLTVL.

With regard to this clone: This same CDR3 is encoded by further DNA sequences in the sample. The CDR3 coding sequence is TGCGCCAGCAGCCAAGATCAGGGGGCGGACTATGGCTACACCTTC. This sequence encodes CASSQDQGADYGYTF. The chain joins TRBV4-3 to TRBJ1-2; 8 bases agree with TRBD1. J lost 3 bases, V lost 0 bases, and 3 bases had no gene match. CDR1 and CDR2 from the germline V gene are LGHNA and YSLEER. This CDR3 is 15 amino acids long.

This clone has a handful of counts. The chain is built from TRBV7-2 and TRBJ2-7, with TRBD2 matching over 10 bases. Trimming took 0 bases from V and 3 from J; bases not matched to a gene: 2. This CDR3 has 15 amino acids. The germline V gene encodes CDR1 SGHTA and CDR2 FQGNSA. Here the CDR3 reads CASSLAGLADYEQYF. The DNA for the CDR3 is TGTGCCAGCAGCTTAGCCGGACTAGCGGACTACGAGCAGTACTTC.

This clone was seen only a few times. The chain combines TRBV28 with TRBJ1-5; perhaps TRBD1 as D (5 bases). Trimming took 6 bases from V and 0 from J, leaving 15 bases between them. The CDR3 is 16 residues long. The germline CDR1 and CDR2 sequences are MDHEN and SYDVKM. CDR3 coding DNA: TGTGCCAGCAGGATTATCGGGACCTATAGCAATCAGCCCCAGCATTTT. Its protein is CASRIIGTYSNQPQHF.

This chain joins TRBV5-6 and TRBJ1-2; D perhaps matches TRBD1 (5 bases). Per germline, CDR1 SGHDT and CDR2 YYEEEE. Trimming removed 0 bases at V and 7 bases at J, with 7 bases between. The CDR3 runs 12 residues. The CDR3 bases are TGTGCCAGCAGCTTGGCGACAGCTGGCTACACCTTC. It encodes CASSLATAGYTF.

The V call is TRBV2, the J call TRBJ2-3, with 12 bases fitting TRBD2. CDR1 and CDR2 from the germline V gene are SNHLY and FYNNEI. This CDR3 has 15 residues. The V and J ends lost 5 bases and 1 base, in that order; junction bases with no gene match: 1. The CDR3, as DNA: TGTGCCAGCAGTCGACTAGCGGGGGGCACAGATACGCAGTATTTT. It translates to CASSRLAGGTDTQYF.

This clone was detected only a few times. The V call is TRBV2, the J call TRBJ2-5; weak D call: TRBD2 (5 bases). CDR1 is SNHLY and CDR2 is FYNNEI in the germline V gene. The CDR3 extends over 11 amino acids. Trimming cost V 7 bases and J 3 bases, with 6 bases left between them. CDR3 residues: CASKAEETQYF. The CDR3 coding sequence is TGTGCCAGCAAAGCGGAAGAGACCCAGTACTTC.

This clone was found a few times. An end of the junction differs from the germline gene, which may be a read error. V gene TRBV10-1 combines with J gene TRBJ1-3, with unresolved D. The CDR3 consists of 10 residues. Germline-derived CDR1 and CDR2 are WNHNN and SYGVQD (reference sequence). As DNA, the CDR3 is TGCGCCAGCAGTGACTTAGACCGGGCGTTT. It is translated as CASSDLDRAF.

The sample holds a few counts of this clone. The chain employs TRBV18 and TRBJ2-5, with 10 bases identical to TRBD2. Germline-derived CDR1 and CDR2 are KGHSH and LQKENI. V trimming: 3 bases; J trimming: 2 bases; junction bases outside the gene matches: 12. This CDR3 region has 18 residues. The CDR3 is CASSPPASGGPGQETQYF. For the CDR3, the DNA is TGTGCCAGCTCACCGCCGGCTAGCGGGGGTCCGGGGCAAGAGACCCAGTACTTC.

This clone was found a few times. The rearrangement joins TRBV6-6 to TRBJ2-3; 10 bases line up with TRBD2. The CDR3 consists of 15 residues. The V gene's germline CDR1 is MNHNY and CDR2 SVGAGI (reference sequence). Trimming removed 6 bases from V and 4 bases from J; junction bases left unmatched: 7. The CDR3 DNA reads TGTGCCAGCAGGGTAGCGGGGGGCCCTTCAGATACGCAGTATTTT. Its protein product is CASRVAGGPSDTQYF.

This clone was counted between two and nine times. The genes are TRBV4-3 and TRBJ2-2; 7 bases agree with TRBD1. The germline CDR1 and CDR2 sequences are LGHNA and YSLEER. V gave up 0 bases and J gave up 2 bases; unmatched junction bases: 9. This CDR3 comprises 18 residues. The CDR3 loop is CASSQEPGGYFNTGELFF. The CDR3 DNA follows: TGCGCCAGCAGCCAAGAGCCAGGGGGTTATTTTAACACCGGGGAGCTGTTTTTT.

This clone was picked up a small number of times. The chain joins TRBV6-6 to TRBJ1-4; maybe TRBD1 (6 bases). The ends were cut back, 0 bases at V and 8 bases at J, with 13 bases in the middle. CDR1 is MNHNY, CDR2 SVGAGI, per germline (reference sequence). This CDR3 has 15 amino acids. In DNA, the CDR3 is TGTGCCAGCAGTTACTCGAGCAGGGGATTCGAAAAACTGTTTTTT. It is translated as CASSYSSRGFEKLFF.

The chain carries TRBV7-2 and TRBJ2-5; 7 nucleotides line up with TRBD1. V gave up 5 bases and J gave up 1 base; unmatched junction bases: 7. Germline CDR1 reads SGHTA; CDR2 reads FQGNSA. The CDR3 runs 15 residues. In DNA form, the CDR3 reads TGTGCCAGCAGCCCATCGGGACAGTTCCAAGAGACCCAGTACTTC. Translation: CASSPSGQFQETQYF. The full variable domain, its missing parts supplied by reference TRBV7-2 and TRBJ2-5, is GAGVSQSPSNKVTEKGKDVELRCDPISGHTALYWYRQSLGQGLEFLIYFQGNSAPDKSGLPSDRFSAERTGGSVSTLTIQRTQQEDSAVYLCASSPSGQFQETQYFGPGTRLLVL.

This clone has only a few counts. V usage is TRBV2 and J usage is TRBJ1-2; TRBD1 agrees at 7 bases. There are 16 residues in the CDR3. Germline CDR1 and CDR2: SNHLY and FYNNEI. The V gene end was trimmed by 7 bases and the J gene end by 6 bases; junction bases not matched to a gene: 17. CDR3 sequence reads: CASNPPPGQWSDGYTF. As DNA, the CDR3 is TGTGCCAGCAACCCCCCTCCGGGACAGTGGTCTGATGGCTACACCTTC.

This clone showed up just a few times. The chain uses TRBV19 and TRBJ1-1; D not certain. This CDR3 is 11 amino acids long. Between the trimmed V and J ends, which lost 7 bases and 0 bases, there was a span of 3 bases. Germline V gene data show CDR1 as LNHDA and CDR2 as SQIVND (reference sequence). The DNA for the CDR3 is TGTGCCAGTAAGGTGAACACTGAAGCTTTCTTT. Protein product: CASKVNTEAFF.

This clone was recorded a few times. This chain joins TRBV20-1 and TRBJ2-5, with a weak D call TRBD1 (5 bases). The assigned J gene may be wrong: the sequence end matches TRBJ2-7 better. The CDR3 length is 11 residues. CDR1 and CDR2 (germline): DFQATT, SNEGSKA (reference sequence). The CDR3 DNA reads as TGCAGTGCTGACAGATCCTACGAGCAGTACTTC. This translates into CSADRSYEQYF.

The chain joins TRBV29-1 to TRBJ2-1; 10 positions agree with TRBD1. Germline CDR1 reads SQVTM; CDR2 reads ANQGSEA. The V segment lost 7 bases and the J segment 9 bases; nucleotides outside the gene matches: 12. The CDR3 extends over 14 amino acids. As DNA, the CDR3 is TGCAGCGGCTTGGACAGGGGGTTGGGGGGTGAGCAGTTCTTC. Protein sequence: CSGLDRGLGGEQFF.

This rearrangement joins TRBV30 to TRBJ1-4; D ambiguous. The length of the CDR3 is 12 residues. Per germline, CDR1 GTSNPN and CDR2 SVGIG (reference sequence). Deletions cut 5 bases from V and 8 bases from J, with 12 bases between. CDR3 in amino acids: CAWGRQREKLFF. The CDR3 region has the DNA TGTGCCTGGGGACGGCAGAGGGAAAAACTGTTTTTT. Filled out from reference TRBV30 and TRBJ1-4, the complete variable domain reads SQTIHQWPATLVQPVGSPLSLECTVEGTSNPNLYWYRQAAGRGLQLLFYSVGIGQISSEVPQNLSASRPQDRQFILSSKKLLLSDSGFYLCAWGRQREKLFFGSGTQLSVL.

This clone was counted between two and nine times. The CDR3 sequence is CASRDRGYEQYF. CDR3 bases: TGTGCCAGCAGGGACAGGGGATACGAGCAGTACTTC. This chain connects TRBV25-1 to TRBJ2-7; TRBD1 matches 9 bases. The CDR3 runs to 12 residues. CDR1 is MGHDK, CDR2 SYGVNS, per germline. The V segment lost 6 bases and the J segment 4 bases; nucleotides outside the gene matches: 1.

The rearrangement joins TRBV7-2 to TRBJ1-1; unclear D gene. Trimming took off 2 bases at V and 0 bases at J, with 10 bases between the two ends. This CDR3 contains 15 residues. Germline V gene data show CDR1 as SGHTA and CDR2 as FQGNSA. The CDR3 sequence is CASSLLAGMNTEAFF. CDR3 nucleotide sequence: TGTGCCAGCAGCTTATTGGCGGGGATGAACACTGAAGCTTTCTTT.

This clone came up a few times. The chain employs TRBV28 and TRBJ2-3, with 10 bases identical to TRBD2. The CDR3 is 14 amino acids. The germline gives CDR1 MDHEN, CDR2 SYDVKM. The V gene end was trimmed by 5 bases and the J gene end by 2 bases; junction bases not matched to a gene: 1. The CDR3 is CASSLAGVTDTQYF. The CDR3 DNA sequence: TGTGCCAGCAGTCTAGCGGGGGTCACAGATACGCAGTATTTT.

This rearrangement joins TRBV5-1 to TRBJ2-5; D is tentatively TRBD1 or TRBD2 (5 bases each). Germline V gives CDR1 SGHRS, CDR2 YFSETQ. Trimming shortened V by 3 bases and J by 1 base, and 16 bases separated the two germline ends. There are 16 residues in the CDR3. The CDR3 sequence is CASSSPRLGTQETQYF. The CDR3 nucleotides are TGCGCCAGCAGCTCCCCGAGACTTGGGACCCAAGAGACCCAGTACTTC. The full variable domain, its missing parts supplied by reference TRBV5-1 and TRBJ2-5, is KAGVTQTPRYLIKTRGQQVTLSCSPISGHRSVSWYQQTPGQGLQFLFEYFSETQRNKGNFPGRFSGRQFSNSRSEMNVSTLELGDSALYLCASSSPRLGTQETQYFGPGTRLLVL.

This clone has a handful of counts. V and J are TRBV18 and TRBJ2-3, with 11 nucleotides matching TRBD2. The V gene end was trimmed by 1 base and the J gene end by 7 bases; junction bases not matched to a gene: 7. CDR3 size: 16 residues. Germline CDR1 and CDR2: KGHSH and LQKENI. CDR3 sequence reads: CASSPQVSGGANTQYF. The CDR3 bases are TGTGCCAGCTCACCACAAGTTAGCGGGGGGGCGAATACGCAGTATTTT. Full variable domain (rest looked up from reference TRBV18 and TRBJ2-3): NAGVMQNPRHLVRRRGQEARLRCSPMKGHSHVYWYRQLPEEGLKFMVYLQKENIIDESGMPKERFSAEFPKEGPSILRIQQVVRGDSAAYFCASSPQVSGGANTQYFGPGTRLTVL.

The rearrangement joins TRBV4-3 to TRBJ2-3; 14 bases fit TRBD2. The V gene's germline CDR1 is LGHNA and CDR2 YSLEER. This CDR3 has 17 amino acids. V lost 1 base to trimming and J lost 4 bases; unmatched junction nucleotides: 4. The CDR3 DNA sequence: TGCGCCAGCAGCCAAGGCAGACTAGCGGGGGGGGCAGATACGCAGTATTTT. Translation gives CASSQGRLAGGADTQYF.

V and J are TRBV7-8 and TRBJ1-1, with a possible D match to TRBD1 (5 bases). Germline V CDR1 and CDR2: SGHVS, FQNEAQ. Trimming removed 5 bases at V and 1 base at J, with 17 bases between. The CDR3 sequence is 16 residues long. In DNA, the CDR3 is TGTGCCAGCAGCGCGGGAGGGGTTAGGAAGAACACTGAAGCTTTCTTT. Translating it yields CASSAGGVRKNTEAFF.

This clone was observed a few times. Other DNA sequences from this sample encode an identical CDR3 as well. The gene calls are TRBV7-2 and TRBJ2-7, with 8 bases that match TRBD1. Looked up from germline, CDR1 is SGHTA and CDR2 is FQGNSA. Trimming removed 1 base from V and 1 base from J; junction bases left unmatched: 3. The CDR3 sequence is 15 residues long. In DNA form, the CDR3 reads TGTGCCAGCAGCTTAGGACAGGGGCTTTCCTACGAGCAGTACTTC. It codes for CASSLGQGLSYEQYF.

The genes are TRBV5-1 and TRBJ1-2, with D unclear. The length of the CDR3 is 16 residues. V lost 4 bases, J lost 6 bases, and 22 bases lay in between. CDR1 is SGHRS, CDR2 YFSETQ, per germline. CDR3 in DNA: TGCGCCAGCAGCGACCCGACACGGTATAGAAGGGATGGCTACACCTTC. Protein: CASSDPTRYRRDGYTF.